A single TCR beta chain is shown here with its context. Antigen: not known. Germline CDR1 and CDR2: ENHRY and SYGVKD. Trimming removed 6 bases from V and 6 bases from J; junction bases left unmatched: 5. The CDR3 totals 13 residues. This sample is part of a study of Graves' ophthalmopathy and Graves' hyperthyroidism. Amplified material comprised TCR beta CDR3 regions derived from RNA transcripts. Investigators did first-round RT-PCR with HTBI primers, then second-round multiplex PCR. TCRdb itself ran the multiplex PCR reads through MiXCR, one entry per CDR3 protein. This table holds about 640,000 distinct CDR3 sequences, roughly 41% found once. Study findings and constraints: In predicting ophthalmopathy progression, the model reached around 65% sensitivity and 72% to 85% specificity.

Sequenced: peripheral blood. The J gene is TRBJ1-2, the V gene TRBV10-3; TRBD1 agrees at 9 bases. This TCR came from an adult man with Graves' ophthalmopathy. In DNA, the CDR3 is TGTGCCATCAGGCGGGACAGGGAAAATGGCTACACCTTC. Protein: CAIRRDRENGYTF.